The subject of this entry is one TCR beta chain. The antigen remains undetermined. Described treatment: around 19 received Ad26.COV2.S at low or high dose, single or two shots; 5 received placebo; per-sample allocation not given. Day 63 following the first vaccine or placebo injection was when the samples were taken. What was given as vaccine was an Ad26 vector encoding Wuhan-strain SARS-CoV-2 spike. Assay: immunoSEQ multiplex PCR; the TCRdb copy retains only in-frame clones and omits some. Here the sample spans some 300,000 clones, 85% to 90% being singletons. The entry originates in a study of Ad26.COV2.S vaccination and SARS-CoV-2 variants. Study at large: In the study, Ad26.COV2.S was injected intramuscularly once, or twice 56 days apart.

Study-level points and caveats: Placebo recipients trailed vaccine recipients in spike-specific TCR breadth. Overall T cell responses may have been underestimated by the analyses of TCR breadth and depth.

The sequence was collected from a person between 18 and 65 years old who received the Ad26.COV2.S COVID-19 vaccine or a placebo. The sequences come from peripheral blood, collected in a trial of Ad26.COV2.S vaccine versus placebo.

In DNA, the CDR3 is TGTGCCAGCAGCTTTAGGCAGAGCGAGACCCAGTACTTC. This encodes CASSFRQSETQYF. This chain connects TRBV7-2 to TRBJ2-5; no definite D call. This CDR3 contains 13 residues. Germline CDR1 and CDR2: SGHTA and FQGNSA. V was shortened by 3 bases and J by 5 bases, with 10 bases between the two germline ends.